These 16 T cell receptor beta chains came from one sample sequenced in a study of T cells in Graves' hyperthyroidism and ophthalmopathy. TCR beta CDR3 regions were amplified from RNA. HTBI primers were used for first-round RT-PCR of the TCR CDR3. Each CDR3 protein is one row after TCRdb ran MiXCR on the multiplex PCR reads. The sample records approximately 700,000 distinct CDR3 sequences, 15% to 20% being singletons. The source material was blood. These receptor sequences come from a man between 18 and 29 years old with Graves' hyperthyroidism.

V gene TRBV30 combines with J gene TRBJ1-2; the match to TRBD1 covers 8 bases. Trimming took 4 bases from V and 4 from J; bases not matched to a gene: 8. The CDR3 runs to 14 residues. The germline gives CDR1 GTSNPN, CDR2 SVGIG (reference sequence). The DNA of the CDR3 is TGTGCCTGGACCCGACAGGGGAGAAGCTATGGCTACACCTTC. This encodes CAWTRQGRSYGYTF.

This clonotype was recorded at least ten times. The chain joins TRBV30 to TRBJ2-1; 7 bases are shared with TRBD2. This CDR3 has 14 residues. Germline CDR1 is GTSNPN and CDR2 is SVGIG (reference sequence). J lost 5 bases, V lost 4 bases, and 8 bases had no gene match. The DNA for the CDR3 is TGTGCCTGGATGAGGCGGGAGCCTAACAATGAGCAGTTCTTC. Translation: CAWMRREPNNEQFF.

The V call is TRBV20-1, the J call TRBJ2-5; maybe TRBD2 (6 bases). CDR1 DFQATT and CDR2 SNEGSKA come from the germline V gene (reference sequence). The V and J ends lost 5 bases and 5 bases respectively, with 15 bases between them. The CDR3 covers 13 residues. The CDR3 DNA sequence: TGCAGTGCTTCGGGAGCTCCAGGGGAGACCCAGTACTTC. Translated, it gives CSASGAPGETQYF.

This clonotype was seen a few times. CDR3 nucleotides: TGTGCCATCAGTGAGCCCTTACAGGGGGACAGAAACATTCAGTACTTC. This codes for CAISEPLQGDRNIQYF. The chain uses TRBV10-3 and TRBJ2-4, with 8 positions matching TRBD1. Losses at the gene ends were 2 bases for V and 6 bases for J; bases not matched to a gene: 9. Germline V gene lookup returns CDR1 ENHRY and CDR2 SYGVKD. This CDR3 has 16 residues.

There are many counts of this clonotype. This CDR3 reads CASSFDRGANTEAFF. CDR3 DNA sequence: TGTGCCAGCAGTTTTGACAGGGGGGCTAACACTGAAGCTTTCTTT. The J gene is TRBJ1-1, the V gene TRBV12-3 or TRBV12-4; 9 bases fit TRBD1. V lost 3 bases and J lost 2; bases outside the gene matches: 4. The CDR3 consists of 15 residues.

This clonotype has only a few counts. The chain has TRBV28 and TRBJ1-3, with D uncertain. The ends were cut back, 1 base at V and 0 bases at J, with 7 bases in the middle. Germline values: CDR1 MDHEN, CDR2 SYDVKM. CDR3 length: 15 residues. For the CDR3, the DNA is TGTGCCAGCAGTTTATCCCAGGCCTCTGGAAACACCATATATTTT. Protein product: CASSLSQASGNTIYF.

The V gene is TRBV7-2, the J gene TRBJ1-3; D gene uncertain. The CDR3 loop spans 14 amino acids. Between the trimmed V and J ends, which lost 2 bases and 3 bases, there was a span of 8 bases. The germline V gene has CDR1 SGHTA and CDR2 FQGNSA. The CDR3 DNA is TGTGCCAGCAGCTTAAACGAACTTGGAAACACCATATATTTT. Amino acid sequence: CASSLNELGNTIYF.

At least ten counts were recorded for this clonotype. The chain uses TRBV28 and TRBJ2-3; maybe TRBD2 (5 bases). This CDR3 region has 14 residues. Germline CDR1 reads MDHEN; CDR2 reads SYDVKM. The V end lost 7 bases, the J end lost 1 base, and 12 bases lay between the germline ends. Here the CDR3 DNA reads TGTGCCAGCATGAGAGGGTTGGGCACAGATACGCAGTATTTT. This encodes CASMRGLGTDTQYF. Full variable domain (outside the CDR3, taken from reference TRBV28 and TRBJ2-3): DVKVTQSSRYLVKRTGEKVFLECVQDMDHENMFWYRQDPGLGLRLIYFSYDVKMKEKGDIPEGYSVSREKKERFSLILESASTNQTSMYLCASMRGLGTDTQYFGPGTRLTVL.

The rearrangement links TRBV20-1 to TRBJ2-5, with 7 nucleotides matching TRBD1. Germline CDR1 and CDR2: DFQATT and SNEGSKA (reference sequence). This CDR3 spans 16 amino acids. V gave up 1 base and J gave up 0 bases; unmatched junction bases: 8. CDR3 protein: CSARAEGRGYQETQYF. CDR3 nucleotides: TGCAGTGCTAGAGCCGAGGGCAGGGGGTACCAAGAGACCCAGTACTTC.

This clonotype came up many times. The gene calls are TRBV28 and TRBJ2-1; 10 bases line up with TRBD2. V dropped 6 bases and J dropped 6; count of bases not matched to a gene: 8. The germline V gene encodes CDR1 MDHEN and CDR2 SYDVKM. The CDR3 loop spans 15 amino acids. The DNA for the CDR3 is TGTGCCAGCAGCCTTAGCGGGAGGCCCCCCAATGAGCAGTTCTTC. It translates to CASSLSGRPPNEQFF.

This clonotype was observed at least ten times. V and J are TRBV7-9 and TRBJ2-1; 7 nucleotides agree with TRBD2. CDR1 is SEHNR, CDR2 FQNEAQ, per germline (reference sequence). This CDR3 is built from 14 residues. The V segment lost 5 bases and the J segment 3 bases; nucleotides outside the gene matches: 4. CDR3 sequence reads: CASSPRTSYNEQFF. DNA for the CDR3: TGTGCCAGCAGCCCCCGGACTAGCTACAATGAGCAGTTCTTC.

This clonotype was counted a few times. V and J are TRBV2 and TRBJ1-5; no definite D call. Germline V gene data show CDR1 as SNHLY and CDR2 as FYNNEI. V gave up 10 bases and J gave up 6 bases, with 7 bases separating them. This CDR3 is built from 10 residues. The CDR3 spells CAIGSQPQHF. DNA for the CDR3: TGTGCCATCGGGAGTCAGCCCCAGCATTTT.

This clonotype turned up a few times. This sequence joins TRBV12-3 or TRBV12-4 and TRBJ2-1, with TRBD2 identical over 11 bases. The V segment lost 11 bases and the J segment 9 bases; nucleotides outside the gene matches: 12. The CDR3 totals 14 residues. The CDR3 spells CAYDSGRAPGEQFF. CDR3 coding DNA: TGTGCCTACGATAGCGGGAGGGCTCCGGGTGAGCAGTTCTTC.

The rearrangement uses TRBV28 and TRBJ2-7, with 11 bases identical to TRBD2. The V gene end was trimmed by 6 bases and the J gene end by 3 bases; junction bases not matched to a gene: 4. Germline loops: CDR1 MDHEN, CDR2 SYDVKM. The CDR3 is 14 amino acids. The CDR3 DNA is TGTGCCAGCAGAACCGGGACTAGCGGCTACGAGCAGTACTTC. This encodes CASRTGTSGYEQYF.

This clonotype was observed many times. The rearrangement joins TRBV7-9 to TRBJ2-1; 9 positions match TRBD1. From germline, CDR1 is SEHNR and CDR2 FQNEAQ (reference sequence). Trimming took 5 bases from V and 5 from J; bases not matched to a gene: 7. The CDR3 consists of 15 residues. The chain's CDR3 is CASSRGQGTHNEQFF. The CDR3 region has the DNA TGTGCCAGCAGCCGCGGACAGGGGACCCACAATGAGCAGTTCTTC. The complete variable domain, with remaining parts taken from reference TRBV7-9 and TRBJ2-1, reads DTGVSQNPRHKITKRGQNVTFRCDPISEHNRLYWYRQTLGQGPEFLTYFQNEAQLEKSRLLSDRFSAERPKGSFSTLEIQRTEQGDSAMYLCASSRGQGTHNEQFFGPGTRLTVL.

This chain uses TRBV20-1 with TRBJ2-2; TRBD2 matches 7 bases. Germline V gives CDR1 DFQATT, CDR2 SNEGSKA (reference sequence). This CDR3 is 15 amino acids long. The V segment lost 5 bases and the J segment 0 bases; nucleotides outside the gene matches: 6. The CDR3 sequence is CSASDGLANTGELFF. The CDR3 nucleotides read TGCAGTGCTTCCGATGGACTAGCGAACACCGGGGAGCTGTTTTTT.